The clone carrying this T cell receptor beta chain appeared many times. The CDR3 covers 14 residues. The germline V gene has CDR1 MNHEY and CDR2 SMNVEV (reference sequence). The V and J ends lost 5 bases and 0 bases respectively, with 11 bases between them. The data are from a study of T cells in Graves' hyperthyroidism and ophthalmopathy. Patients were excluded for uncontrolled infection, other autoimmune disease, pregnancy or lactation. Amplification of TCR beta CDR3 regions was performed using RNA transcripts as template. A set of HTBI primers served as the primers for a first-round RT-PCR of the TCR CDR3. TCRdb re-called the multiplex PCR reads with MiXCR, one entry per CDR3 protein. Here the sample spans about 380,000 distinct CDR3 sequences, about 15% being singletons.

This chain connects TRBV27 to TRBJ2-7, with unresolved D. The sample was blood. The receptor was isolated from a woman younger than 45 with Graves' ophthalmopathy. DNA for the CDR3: TGTGCCAGCAGTCCCGGTCCGTTCTCCTACGAGCAGTACTTC. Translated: CASSPGPFSYEQYF.